The sample holds a few counts of the clone carrying this T cell receptor beta chain. Its antigen is currently unknown. This record belongs to a study of CD8 T cells in ankylosing spondylitis. Study observations and caveats: The authors reported significant enrichment of disease-linked clones in matched ankylosing spondylitis synovial fluid. The study identified a TCR beta motif of several highly homologous variants that appeared characteristic of ankylosing spondylitis blood.

V was shortened by 3 bases and J by 2 bases, with 6 bases between the two germline ends. The CDR3 extends over 13 amino acids. Germline lookup yields CDR1 KGHSH and CDR2 LQKENI. Construction of TCR beta libraries was performed using quantitative 5'-RACE with molecular barcodes. TCRdb itself ran the 5' RACE reads through MiXCR, one entry per CDR3 protein. The sample comprises about 440,000 distinct CDR3 sequences, 17% of which are singletons, and 1% rests with the top ten. The origin of this receptor is a male donor with ankylosing spondylitis. The rearrangement links TRBV18 to TRBJ2-3, with D unresolved. Sequenced sample: blood, either unsorted or a sorted T cell fraction (not recorded which). The CDR3 DNA sequence: TGTGCCAGCTCACCGAGGCCCACAGATACGCAGTATTTT. It is translated as CASSPRPTDTQYF. Based on the CDR3 plus reference TRBV18 and TRBJ2-3, the full variable domain is NAGVMQNPRHLVRRRGQEARLRCSPMKGHSHVYWYRQLPEEGLKFMVYLQKENIIDESGMPKERFSAEFPKEGPSILRIQQVVRGDSAAYFCASSPRPTDTQYFGPGTRLTVL.